A single count supports the clone carrying this TCR beta chain. The sample is drawn from a study of T cell responses to AZD1222 COVID-19 vaccine. Clones were sequenced by immunoSEQ multiplex PCR, and TCRdb holds only the in-frame ones, with some missing. The table has roughly 200,000 clones, 80% to 95% seen once. The sequence was collected from an adult who received the AZD1222 COVID-19 vaccine. The source material was peripheral blood, sampled 28 days after the second AZD1222 dose.

CDR3 bases: TGTGCCAGCAGCATCCGGGACCCCGACACTGAAGCTTTCTTT. Translation: CASSIRDPDTEAFF. This sequence joins TRBV21-1 and TRBJ1-1. TRBV21-1 constitutes a pseudogene. This CDR3 comprises 14 residues.